The 30 T cell receptor beta chains reported below all come from one sample, sequenced in a study of OX40 agonist ivuxolimab in advanced cancers. The table came from immunoSEQ multiplex PCR; TCRdb's copy has only in-frame clones and leaves some out. This table holds 65,000 to 95,000 clones, under 95% found once. This sample comprised CD4+ or CD8+ T cells sorted from blood, obtained in a trial of the OX40 agonist ivuxolimab. The receptors stem from an adult with an advanced solid tumor such as melanoma, head and neck, liver or kidney cancer.

The V gene is TRBV2, the J gene TRBJ1-6, with D tentatively TRBD1 (5 bases). The V gene's germline CDR1 is SNHLY and CDR2 FYNNEI. V was clipped by 3 bases and J by 13 bases, with 13 bases between them. The length of the CDR3 is 13 residues. The CDR3 sequence: CASSDTVGTPLHF. CDR3 nucleotides: TGTGCCAGCAGTGATACAGTAGGGACGCCCCTCCACTTT.

The rearrangement joins TRBV27 to TRBJ2-3; TRBD1 might be the D (5 bases). The germline CDR1 and CDR2 sequences are MNHEY and SMNVEV (reference sequence). CDR3 length equals 14 residues. V lost 1 base to trimming and J lost 4 bases, with 9 bases between them. The CDR3 here is CASSLLDSPDTQYF. The CDR3 nucleotides read TGTGCCAGCAGTTTATTAGACAGTCCAGATACGCAGTATTTT.

V and J are TRBV29-1 and TRBJ2-2; 8 bases fit TRBD1. Germline trimming cut 4 bases from V and 6 bases from J; bases unmatched to any gene: 13. CDR1 SQVTM and CDR2 ANQGSEA come from the germline V gene. The CDR3 length is 16 residues. The CDR3 sequence: CSVGTPTGATAGELFF. DNA of the CDR3: TGCAGCGTTGGCACCCCGACAGGGGCGACGGCCGGGGAGCTGTTTTTT.

This clone was picked up one time. This sequence joins TRBV27 and TRBJ1-1; TRBD1 matches at 7 bases. Germline loops: CDR1 MNHEY, CDR2 SMNVEV (reference sequence). With 6 bases clipped from V and 2 bases from J, the junction kept 6 bases outside the gene matches. The CDR3 covers 14 residues. CDR3: CASRKTGRNTEAFF. The DNA of the CDR3 is TGTGCCAGCAGAAAGACAGGGAGAAACACTGAAGCTTTCTTT.

The chain carries TRBV19 and TRBJ2-7, with a possible D match to TRBD1 (6 bases). Trimming shortened V by 6 bases and J by 3 bases, and 15 bases separated the two germline ends. CDR3 length: 14 amino acids. Germline CDR1 is LNHDA and CDR2 is SQIVND (reference sequence). DNA for the CDR3: TGTGCCAGTAGCGACTGGACGACAGGCTACGAGCAGTACTTC. Its protein is CASSDWTTGYEQYF.

In its sample, this clone was seen once. V usage is TRBV19 and J usage is TRBJ2-1; 10 nucleotides line up with TRBD1. Germline loops: CDR1 LNHDA, CDR2 SQIVND (reference sequence). The J segment lost 10 bases and the V segment lost 5 bases, leaving 11 bases of the junction unmatched. The CDR3 loop spans 15 amino acids. The CDR3 loop reads CASSAPGQGFNEQFF. For the CDR3, the DNA is TGTGCCAGTAGTGCCCCGGGACAGGGGTTTAACGAGCAGTTCTTC.

This chain links TRBV19 with TRBJ1-5; no definite D call. Looked up from germline, CDR1 is LNHDA and CDR2 is SQIVND (reference sequence). The CDR3 sequence is 15 residues long. Between the trimmed V and J ends, which lost 0 bases and 0 bases, there was a span of 6 bases. This CDR3 reads CASSIDGFSNQPQHF. The CDR3 DNA is TGTGCCAGTAGTATAGATGGGTTTAGCAATCAGCCCCAGCATTTT.

This chain's CDR3 is CASSFPTSGAPTYEQYF. As DNA, the CDR3 is TGTGCCAGCAGCTTCCCGACTAGCGGGGCGCCCACCTACGAGCAGTACTTC. The chain carries TRBV7-8 and TRBJ2-7; 11 bases map to TRBD2. The CDR3 is 17 residues long. Germline V lookup: CDR1 SGHVS, CDR2 FQNEAQ. Trimming removed 3 bases from V and 2 bases from J; junction bases left unmatched: 9.

This clone was recorded a few times. The chain joins TRBV5-6 to TRBJ2-2; D not certain. The germline V and J ends were trimmed by 0 bases and 5 bases, with 8 bases remaining between them. Germline V gene lookup returns CDR1 SGHDT and CDR2 YYEEEE. This CDR3 region has 14 residues. The CDR3 coding sequence is TGTGCCAGCAGCTTGGATCCTTCAACCGGGGAGCTGTTTTTT. It is translated as CASSLDPSTGELFF.

The chain employs TRBV7-6 and TRBJ2-5, with D tentatively TRBD1 or TRBD2 (5 bases each). This CDR3 has 17 amino acids. Deletions cut 7 bases from V and 5 bases from J, with 26 bases between. The germline CDR1 and CDR2 sequences are SGHVS and FNYEAQ. The CDR3 sequence: CASTPGAGDARWETQYF. The DNA of the CDR3 is TGTGCCAGCACCCCCGGGGCCGGGGACGCCCGGTGGGAGACCCAGTACTTC.

The J gene is TRBJ2-5, the V gene TRBV7-9; D is tentatively TRBD1 or TRBD2 (5 bases each). Trimming shortened V by 3 bases and J by 4 bases, and 15 bases separated the two germline ends. The CDR3 totals 15 residues. The germline V gene encodes CDR1 SEHNR and CDR2 FQNEAQ (reference sequence). Here the CDR3 DNA reads TGTGCCAGCAGCTTGGGACGGGCTGGGGGAGAGACCCAGTACTTC. As protein: CASSLGRAGGETQYF.

This clone was seen a handful of times. CDR3 amino acids: CASSARSSYEQYF. The CDR3 DNA follows: TGTGCCAGCAGCGCCCGAAGCTCCTACGAGCAGTACTTC. This chain links TRBV7-6 with TRBJ2-7; D gene uncertain. In germline, CDR1 is SGHVS, CDR2 FNYEAQ. This CDR3 has 13 amino acids. V was shortened by 5 bases and J by 0 bases, with 8 bases between the two germline ends.

The chain carries TRBV6-6 and TRBJ2-7; TRBD1 matches 7 bases. The CDR3 is made up of 14 amino acids. V trimming: 0 bases; J trimming: 2 bases; junction bases outside the gene matches: 1. Germline V gene data show CDR1 as MNHNY and CDR2 as SVGAGI (reference sequence). CDR3 in amino acids: CASSYSTGPYEQYF. In DNA, the CDR3 is TGTGCCAGCAGTTACTCGACAGGGCCCTACGAGCAGTACTTC.

The rearrangement links TRBV29-1 to TRBJ2-5; no firm D call. Germline V gives CDR1 SQVTM, CDR2 ANQGSEA. The CDR3 has 10 amino acids. The germline V and J ends were trimmed by 6 bases and 5 bases, with 7 bases remaining between them. The CDR3 is CSVVGETQYF. CDR3 bases: TGCAGCGTGGTGGGGGAGACCCAGTACTTC.

The chain recombines TRBV9 with TRBJ2-4; 8 nucleotides line up with TRBD1. The CDR3 length is 12 residues. CDR1 and CDR2 (germline): SGDLS, YYNGEE. After removal of 7 bases from V and 4 bases from J, the junction contained 1 base not matched to a gene. The chain's CDR3 is CASQGAKNIQYF. The CDR3 DNA reads as TGTGCCAGCCAGGGGGCAAAAAACATTCAGTACTTC.

The chain combines TRBV11-1 with TRBJ1-1, with 8 bases that match TRBD1. CDR1 and CDR2 (germline): SGHAT, FQDESV (reference sequence). Trimming cost V 1 base and J 6 bases; bases outside gene matches: 1. The CDR3 has 13 amino acids. CDR3 loop: CASSLGQGPEAFF. CDR3 bases: TGTGCCAGCAGCTTAGGACAGGGGCCTGAAGCTTTCTTT. Full variable domain (rest looked up from reference TRBV11-1 and TRBJ1-1): EAEVAQSPRYKITEKSQAVAFWCDPISGHATLYWYRQILGQGPELLVQFQDESVVDDSQLPKDRFSAERLKGVDSTLKIQPAELGDSAMYLCASSLGQGPEAFFGQGTRLTVV.

This clone was found a few times. V and J are TRBV5-4 and TRBJ2-7; a weak D match, TRBD1 (5 bases). The CDR3 sequence is 13 residues long. Looked up from germline, CDR1 is SGHNT and CDR2 is YYREEE (reference sequence). Trimming shortened V by 2 bases and J by 1 base, and 7 bases separated the two germline ends. As DNA, the CDR3 is TGTGCCAGCAGCTTCAGACAGTCCTACGAGCAGTACTTC. It translates to CASSFRQSYEQYF.

The chain recombines TRBV5-6 with TRBJ2-1; D perhaps matches TRBD2 (5 bases). The CDR3 runs 15 residues. Germline V gene data show CDR1 as SGHDT and CDR2 as YYEEEE. V gave up 0 bases and J gave up 10 bases, with 17 bases separating them. The CDR3 bases are TGTGCCAGCAGCTTGGTTCCCGACGGGGTACCAGAGCAGTTCTTC. It specifies CASSLVPDGVPEQFF.

The CDR3 protein is CASPLGQGSGELFF. The CDR3 nucleotides read TGTGCCAGCCCGCTGGGACAGGGGTCCGGGGAGCTGTTTTTT. V is TRBV6-1 and J is TRBJ2-2; 10 bases are shared with TRBD1. The trim removed 8 bases at V and 6 bases at J, leaving 6 bases unmatched. Per the germline V gene, CDR1 is MNHNS and CDR2 is SASEGT. This CDR3 is built from 14 residues.

V usage is TRBV4-3 and J usage is TRBJ2-1, with a tentative D call TRBD2 (6 bases). The CDR3 has 15 residues. The V end lost 8 bases, the J end lost 1 base, and 15 bases lay between the germline ends. Germline CDR1 is LGHNA and CDR2 is YSLEER. In nucleotides, the CDR3 is TGCGCCAGCGCCGGAGGGACCGATTCCTACAATGAGCAGTTCTTC. Its protein is CASAGGTDSYNEQFF.

V gene TRBV15 combines with J gene TRBJ1-5, with 7 bases that match TRBD1. Germline V gene lookup returns CDR1 LNHNV and CDR2 YYDKDF (reference sequence). J gave up 1 base and V 0 bases, and 0 bases lay outside the gene matches. The CDR3 is 15 residues long. DNA of the CDR3: TGTGCCACCAGCAGAGACAGGGGGAGCAATCAGCCCCAGCATTTT. This encodes CATSRDRGSNQPQHF.

The chain links TRBV2 to TRBJ1-1; D gene ambiguous. The CDR3 is 12 amino acids. CDR1 is SNHLY, CDR2 FYNNEI, per germline. Trimming removed 5 bases from V and 11 bases from J, with 15 bases in between. The CDR3 coding sequence is TGTGCCAGCAGTCCGTTGACCCCAACGGCTTTCTTT. Its protein is CASSPLTPTAFF. The full variable domain, its missing parts supplied by reference TRBV2 and TRBJ1-1, is EPEVTQTPSHQVTQMGQEVILRCVPISNHLYFYWYRQILGQKVEFLVSFYNNEISEKSEIFDDQFSVERPDGSNFTLKIRSTKLEDSAMYFCASSPLTPTAFFGQGTRLTVV.

This chain links TRBV10-2 with TRBJ2-7; D is ambiguous. The CDR3 is 12 residues long. Germline CDR1 and CDR2: WSHSY and SAAADI. V gave up 10 bases and J gave up 0 bases, with 10 bases separating them. The CDR3 protein is CATTTDSYEQYF. In nucleotides, the CDR3 is TGCGCCACCACGACGGACTCCTACGAGCAGTACTTC.

This chain joins TRBV10-3 and TRBJ2-2; possibly TRBD2 for D (5 bases). There are 16 residues in the CDR3. Germline V gene data show CDR1 as ENHRY and CDR2 as SYGVKD. Deletions cut 0 bases from V and 2 bases from J, with 10 bases between. The CDR3 loop reads CAISESEDLNTGELFF. The CDR3 coding sequence is TGTGCCATCAGTGAGTCGGAGGACCTAAACACCGGGGAGCTGTTTTTT.

V gene TRBV7-8 combines with J gene TRBJ2-7; D tentatively fits TRBD1 or TRBD2 (6 bases each). The length of the CDR3 is 16 residues. V gave up 5 bases and J gave up 5 bases, with 22 bases separating them. The germline CDR1 and CDR2 sequences are SGHVS and FQNEAQ. The CDR3 loop is CASSHQRGEVKHEQYF. In DNA, the CDR3 is TGTGCCAGCAGCCACCAGAGGGGGGAGGTTAAACACGAGCAGTACTTC.

V usage is TRBV6-5 and J usage is TRBJ2-1, with D hard to call. V was shortened by 2 bases and J by 2 bases, with 10 bases between the two germline ends. CDR3 length equals 15 residues. Germline CDR1 is MNHEY and CDR2 is SVGAGI. CDR3 in DNA: TGTGCCAGCAGTTACACCCGGAAGCCCTACAATGAGCAGTTCTTC. Translated: CASSYTRKPYNEQFF.

The chain is built from TRBV5-1 and TRBJ2-1, with 12 bases lining up with TRBD1. Trimming at V came to 7 bases and at J to 6 bases, leaving 5 bases not matched to a gene. The CDR3 extends over 14 amino acids. Per germline, CDR1 SGHRS and CDR2 YFSETQ. The CDR3: CASGDRGPFNEQFF. CDR3 in DNA: TGCGCCAGCGGGGACAGGGGGCCTTTCAATGAGCAGTTCTTC.

The rearrangement uses TRBV27 and TRBJ2-1, with D unresolved. Germline V gene sequence: CDR1 MNHEY, CDR2 SMNVEV (reference sequence). The CDR3 has 16 residues. V gave up 2 bases and J gave up 2 bases, with 13 bases separating them. DNA of the CDR3: TGTGCCAGCAGTTTAAATTTAGTGGGCGCCTACAATGAGCAGTTCTTC. Its translation is CASSLNLVGAYNEQFF.

This clone was detected only once. The V gene is TRBV5-6, the J gene TRBJ2-7; TRBD1 aligns across 7 bases. The CDR3 extends over 14 amino acids. Unmatched junction bases numbered 7, after V lost 0 bases and J lost 7 bases. CDR1 is SGHDT and CDR2 is YYEEEE in the germline V gene. The CDR3 sequence: CASSLGTGWGEQYF. CDR3 bases: TGTGCCAGCAGCTTGGGGACAGGATGGGGGGAGCAGTACTTC.

This rearrangement joins TRBV4-3 to TRBJ2-7; D is ambiguous. The CDR3 has 15 amino acids. Trimming removed 1 base from V and 0 bases from J, with 10 bases in between. Germline values: CDR1 LGHNA, CDR2 YSLEER. The CDR3 is CASSQGMQASYEQYF. CDR3 sequence (DNA): TGCGCCAGCAGCCAAGGTATGCAGGCCTCCTACGAGCAGTACTTC.